Sequencing of this TCR beta chain was carried out in a study of cytomegalovirus exposure and HLA in healthy donors. V shed 0 bases and J 5 bases; nucleotides not matched to a gene: 3. CDR3 size: 16 residues. Germline loops: CDR1 PRHDT, CDR2 FYEKMQ (reference sequence). The study ran its PCR with 60 Vbeta and 13 Jbeta primers. Clones were read by immunoSEQ multiplex PCR, and TCRdb kept only the in-frame ones, dropping some. The table shows 150,000 or so clones, with roughly 81% occurring only once. The sequencing input was PBMCs. This chain links TRBV13 with TRBJ1-6; 8 nucleotides line up with TRBD1. The clonotype comes from a woman aged 18-29 years in good health and CMV-seropositive. The CDR3 nucleotides are TGTGCCAGCAGCTTAGGGCAGGGGGCCGATAATTCACCCCTCCACTTT. Translated: CASSLGQGADNSPLHF.